The T cell receptor (beta chain) described here comes from a study of T cells in Graves' hyperthyroidism and ophthalmopathy (dated by TCRdb to between 2018 and 2020). About the study as a whole: Peripheral blood was sampled at the time of initial diagnosis, prior to any treatment. In addition, the study compared T-cell repertoires in thyroid tissue and in blood from six Graves' hyperthyroidism patients. The 75 to 100 discovery patients were randomly split 7:3 into training and test sets. An independent validation cohort of around 19 hyperthyroidism patients and 17 patients who later progressed to ophthalmopathy tested prospective prediction of ophthalmopathy. TCR Vbeta CDR3 sequencing of 135 peripheral blood samples (43 ophthalmopathy, 75 hyperthyroidism and roughly 17 progressor patients) is reported in the paper. After blood sampling, hyperthyroidism patients were treated with methimazole at a starting dose of 30 mg daily, and ophthalmopathy patients were treated with high-dose intravenous methylprednisolone. TCR V-J signatures able to tell the groups apart were searched for in a discovery cohort of 100 or so patients, of whom fewer than 45 had Graves' ophthalmopathy and 57 had stable Graves' hyperthyroidism. The study at large found these results: Sample size was not statistically predetermined, and blinding of investigators to group allocation was not performed. In validation, the model predicted progression to ophthalmopathy with roughly 66% sensitivity and over 72% specificity, a median of around six months before onset. Most expanded thyroid clonotypes (frequency above 0.001) were also detected in blood, suggesting blood repertoires may reflect thyroid immune responses. A 13 V-J signature model separated ophthalmopathy from stable hyperthyroidism, with about 90% sensitivity and roughly 81% specificity in cross-validation and 80%/75% in testing.

This clonotype occurred many times. Its antigen is unknown. Per-base qualities were not stored, and no clone one base away is much larger. Ophthalmopathy patients had moderately to severely active disease, with a Clinical Activity Score of 3 or more, a NOSPECS grade of 4 or more, and a disease duration of less than 3 months. The study excluded patients with uncontrolled infections, other autoimmune diseases, pregnancy or lactation. Diagnoses relied on clinical symptoms, serum thyroxine and TRAb, thyroid ultrasound and orbital computed tomography. PBMCs were separated from under 12 ml of fresh peripheral blood using Ficoll-Paque density gradient centrifugation. Trizol reagent was used to extract total RNA, and RNA quality was then checked on an Agilent 2100 Bioanalyzer. Amplification of TCR beta CDR3 regions was carried out from RNA transcripts. The first round of RT-PCR for the TCR CDR3 was performed with the HTBI primer set and the Qiagen OneStep RT-PCR kit. A second multiplex PCR round built the libraries, followed by size selection and purification. The libraries were sequenced on an Illumina HiSeq2000 using paired-end 100 bp reads. The study's processing was this. SOAPnuke was used to process the raw data, removing reads that contained adapters or uncalled bases, had a mean Phred below 15, or lacked an exact match to the constant primer or identifier. COPE v1.2.5 was used to merge high-quality paired reads, and clonotypes were defined as unique nucleotide sequences. Clonotypes were aligned to IMGT TRBV, TRBD and TRBJ reference segments using MiTCR v1.1. Only V-J combinations with frequency above 0.0001, covering about 99% of repertoires, were analysed. The TCS score was defined as F50 (clonal expansion) divided by E x V (chaos), with BLOSUM62-based TCRdist calculated between CDR3 peptides within each V-J. Welch's t-statistics and random forest reduced roughly 540 V-J features to some 14, which were used in a naive Bayes classifier (R e1071). The public reads were run again by TCRdb, first through fastp at Q25 and then through MiXCR, and only productive beta chains were kept. Merged by CDR3 protein, the rows form single entries marked with the most common genes and DNA. The V and J calls were not made by the authors but by TCRdb's processing. The sample table records a few hundred thousand distinct CDR3 sequences; about a sixth of these occur just once. The top ten clones comprise 15% to 17% of the sample.

The CDR3, cysteine through phenylalanine, is 15 amino acids long. Only CDR3 DNA is held: 45 bases, read in frame from base 1. Trimming at the junction amounts to 2 bases on V and 0 bases on J, and the germline ends lie 8 bases apart. In the germline V gene (reference sequence), CDR1 corresponds to MNHEY and CDR2 to SMNVEV. This receptor was obtained from a woman in her thirties or forties with Graves' ophthalmopathy. Input material: blood. The V and J genes are TRBV27 and TRBJ1-5, with the D gene uncertain. The nucleotides are TGTGCCAGCAGTTTAAGACGGTATAGCAATCAGCCCCAGCATTTT. This codes for CASSLRRYSNQPQHF.